This T cell receptor beta chain appears in the sequencing data of a study of molecular identifiers for immune sequencing clone quantification. V lost 3 bases and J 3 bases, leaving 6 bases between the germline ends. Germline V gene lookup returns CDR1 MNHEY and CDR2 SMNVEV (reference sequence). The CDR3 spans 13 residues. Each CDR3 protein is one row after TCRdb ran MiXCR on the PCR reads. The sample lists a few hundred thousand distinct CDR3 sequences; 20% to 25% were seen once. There are a few counts of this clonotype. The origin of this receptor is a human donor in good health. Some libraries in this study had Jurkat cell RNA spiked in. The V call is TRBV27, the J call TRBJ2-1; tentatively, D is TRBD2 (5 bases). Input material: naive CD8+ T cells from blood, with Jurkat cell RNA spiked in. Subset defined: FACS-sorted CD8+CD4-CCR7+CD45RA+ naive T cells. The CDR3 protein is CASSFGVYNEQFF. The CDR3 coding sequence is TGTGCCAGCAGTTTCGGGGTCTACAATGAGCAGTTCTTC.